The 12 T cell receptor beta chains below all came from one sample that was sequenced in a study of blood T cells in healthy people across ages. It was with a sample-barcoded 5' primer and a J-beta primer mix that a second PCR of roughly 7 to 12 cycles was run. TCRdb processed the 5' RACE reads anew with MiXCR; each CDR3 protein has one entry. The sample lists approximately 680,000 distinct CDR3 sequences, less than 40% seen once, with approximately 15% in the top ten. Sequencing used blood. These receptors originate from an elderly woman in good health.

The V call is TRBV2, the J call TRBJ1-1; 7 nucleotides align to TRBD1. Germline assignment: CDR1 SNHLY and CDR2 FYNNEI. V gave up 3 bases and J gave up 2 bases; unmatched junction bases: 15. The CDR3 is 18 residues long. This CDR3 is CASSDLTGPNVGNTEAFF. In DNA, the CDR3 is TGTGCCAGCAGTGACCTGACAGGGCCAAACGTAGGAAACACTGAAGCTTTCTTT.

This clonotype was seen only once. The CDR3 DNA is TGCAGTGCTAGGGTGCGGGGGGGCCTAGGGACCCAGTACTTC. It codes for CSARVRGGLGTQYF. The gene calls are TRBV20-1 and TRBJ2-5, with TRBD2 identical over 9 bases. V lost 3 bases and J lost 7; bases outside the gene matches: 9. This CDR3 comprises 14 residues. Germline-derived CDR1 and CDR2 are DFQATT and SNEGSKA (reference sequence).

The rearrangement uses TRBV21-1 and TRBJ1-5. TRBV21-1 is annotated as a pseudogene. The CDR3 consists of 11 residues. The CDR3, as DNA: TGTGCCAGCAGACAGAATCAGCCCCAGCATTTT. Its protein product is CASRQNQPQHF.

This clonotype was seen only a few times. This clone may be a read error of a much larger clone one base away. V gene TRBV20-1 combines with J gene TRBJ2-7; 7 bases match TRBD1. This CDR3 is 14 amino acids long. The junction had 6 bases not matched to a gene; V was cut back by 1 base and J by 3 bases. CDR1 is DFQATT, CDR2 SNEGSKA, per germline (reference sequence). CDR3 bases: TGCAGTGCTAGAGGAGCGTCAGGGGGCTACGAGCAGTACTTC. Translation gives CSARGASGGYEQYF.

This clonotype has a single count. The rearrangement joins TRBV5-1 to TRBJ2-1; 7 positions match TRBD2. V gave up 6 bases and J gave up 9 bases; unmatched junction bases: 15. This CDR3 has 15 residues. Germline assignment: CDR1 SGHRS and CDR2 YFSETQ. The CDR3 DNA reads TGCGCCAGCACCGATAGCGGGCAAAACACCCTTGAGCAGTTCTTC. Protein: CASTDSGQNTLEQFF.

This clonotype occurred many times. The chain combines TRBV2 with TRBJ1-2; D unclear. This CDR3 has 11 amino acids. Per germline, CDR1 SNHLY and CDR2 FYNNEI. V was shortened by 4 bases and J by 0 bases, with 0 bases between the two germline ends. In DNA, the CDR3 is TGTGCCAGCAGTGCTAACTATGGCTACACCTTC. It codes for CASSANYGYTF.

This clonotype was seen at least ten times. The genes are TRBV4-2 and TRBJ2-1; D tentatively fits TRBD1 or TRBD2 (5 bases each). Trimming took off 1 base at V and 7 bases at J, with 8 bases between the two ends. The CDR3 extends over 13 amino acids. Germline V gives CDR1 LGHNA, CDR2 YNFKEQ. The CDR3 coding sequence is TGTGCCAGCAGCCAAGTGGGGGTTAATGAGCAGTTCTTC. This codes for CASSQVGVNEQFF.

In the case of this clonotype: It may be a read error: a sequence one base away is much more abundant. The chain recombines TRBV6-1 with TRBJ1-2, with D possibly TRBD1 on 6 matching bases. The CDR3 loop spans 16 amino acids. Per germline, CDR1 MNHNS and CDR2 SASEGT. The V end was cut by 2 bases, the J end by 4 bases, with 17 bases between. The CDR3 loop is CASSESAPGTSYGYTF. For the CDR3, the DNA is TGTGCCAGCAGTGAAAGTGCCCCCGGGACATCCTATGGCTACACCTTC.

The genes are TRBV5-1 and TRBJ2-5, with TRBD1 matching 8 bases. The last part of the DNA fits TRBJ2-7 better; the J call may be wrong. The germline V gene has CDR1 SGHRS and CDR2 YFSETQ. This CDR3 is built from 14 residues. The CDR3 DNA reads TGCGCCAGCAGCCCGTCCGGGACAGGTGACGAGCAGTACTTC. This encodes CASSPSGTGDEQYF.

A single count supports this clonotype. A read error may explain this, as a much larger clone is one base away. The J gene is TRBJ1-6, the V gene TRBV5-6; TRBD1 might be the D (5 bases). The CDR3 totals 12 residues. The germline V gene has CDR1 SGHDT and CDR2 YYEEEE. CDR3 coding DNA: TGTGCCAGCAGCTTATCGTCGGGACCCCCCCACTTT. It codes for CASSLSSGPPHF.

CDR3 protein: CASSVSDEGNQPQHF. The CDR3, as DNA: TGTGCCAGCAGTGTATCCGACGAGGGGAATCAGCCCCAGCATTTT. The genes are TRBV28 and TRBJ1-5; a weak D match, TRBD1 (5 bases). The CDR3 contains 15 residues. Per the germline V gene, CDR1 is MDHEN and CDR2 is SYDVKM. V dropped 5 bases and J dropped 4 bases, with 15 bases sitting between them.

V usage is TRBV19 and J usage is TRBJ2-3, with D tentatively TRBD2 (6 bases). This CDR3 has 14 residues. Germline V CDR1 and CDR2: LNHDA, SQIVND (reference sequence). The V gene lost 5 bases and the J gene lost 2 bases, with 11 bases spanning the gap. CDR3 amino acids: CASSAGLYTDTQYF. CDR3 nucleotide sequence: TGTGCCAGTAGTGCGGGACTTTACACAGATACGCAGTATTTT.